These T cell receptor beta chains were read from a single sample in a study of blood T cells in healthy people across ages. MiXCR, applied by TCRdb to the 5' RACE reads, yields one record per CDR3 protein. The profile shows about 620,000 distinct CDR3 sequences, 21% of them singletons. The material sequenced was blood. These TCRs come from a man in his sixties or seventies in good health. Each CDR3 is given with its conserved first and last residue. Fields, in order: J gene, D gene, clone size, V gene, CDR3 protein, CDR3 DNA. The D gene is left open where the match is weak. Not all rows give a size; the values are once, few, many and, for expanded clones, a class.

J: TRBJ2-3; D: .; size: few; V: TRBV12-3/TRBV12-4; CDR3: CASSFGRARTDTQYF; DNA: TGTGCCAGCAGTTTTGGCAGGGCCCGCACAGATACGCAGTATTTT
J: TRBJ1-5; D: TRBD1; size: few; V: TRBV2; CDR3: CASSLDQGAGQPQHF; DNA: TGTGCCAGCAGTTTAGACCAGGGGGCTGGCCAGCCCCAGCATTTT
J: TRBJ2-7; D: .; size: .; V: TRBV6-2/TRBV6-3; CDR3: CASSYSAGTQYYEQYF; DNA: TGTGCCAGCAGTTACTCGGCCGGGACACAGTATTACGAGCAGTACTTC
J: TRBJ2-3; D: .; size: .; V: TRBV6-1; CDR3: CASSDWMTDTQYF; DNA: TGTGCCAGCTCGGACTGGATGACAGATACGCAGTATTTT
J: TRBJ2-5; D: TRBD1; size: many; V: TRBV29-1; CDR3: CSANRGETQYF; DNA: TGCAGCGCCAACAGGGGGGAGACCCAGTACTTC
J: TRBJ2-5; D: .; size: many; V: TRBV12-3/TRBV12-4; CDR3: CASSITSTEETQYF; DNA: TGTGCCAGCAGTATTACTAGTACTGAAGAGACCCAGTACTTC
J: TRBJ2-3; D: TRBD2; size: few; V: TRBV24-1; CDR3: CATSDPTSGRTDTQYF; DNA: TGTGCCACCAGTGACCCGACTAGCGGGAGGACAGATACGCAGTATTTT
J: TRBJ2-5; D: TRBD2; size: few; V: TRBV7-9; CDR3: CASSVGGVGTQYF; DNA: TGTGCCAGCAGCGTCGGGGGGGTTGGGACCCAGTACTTC
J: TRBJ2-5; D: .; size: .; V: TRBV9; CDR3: CASSPTQGYQETQHF; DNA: TGTGCCAGCAGCCCGACGCAGGGTTACCAAGAGACCCAGCACTTC
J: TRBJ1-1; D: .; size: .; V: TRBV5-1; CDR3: CASSQRQANTEAFF; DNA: TGCGCCAGCAGCCAGCGACAGGCGAACACTGAAGCTTTCTTT
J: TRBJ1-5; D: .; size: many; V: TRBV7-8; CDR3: CASSPDHSNQPQHF; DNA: TGTGCCAGCAGCCCGGACCATAGCAATCAGCCCCAGCATTTT
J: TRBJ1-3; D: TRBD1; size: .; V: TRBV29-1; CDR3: CSVENTGGSGNTIYF; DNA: TGCAGCGTTGAGAACACAGGGGGCTCTGGAAACACCATATATTTT
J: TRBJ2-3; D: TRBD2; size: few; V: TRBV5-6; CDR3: CASSLGGTSGTDTQYF; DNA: TGTGCCAGCAGCTTGGGCGGGACTAGCGGGACAGATACGCAGTATTTT
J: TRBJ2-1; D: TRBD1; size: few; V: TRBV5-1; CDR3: CASSAQGSYNEQFF; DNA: TGCGCCAGCAGTGCACAGGGGTCCTACAATGAGCAGTTCTTC
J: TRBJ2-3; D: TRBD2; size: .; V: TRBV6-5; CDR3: CASGKRRGASTDTQYF; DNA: TGTGCCAGCGGAAAGAGGCGGGGGGCTAGCACAGATACGCAGTATTTT
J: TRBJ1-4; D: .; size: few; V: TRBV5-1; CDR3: CASSSQGSNEKLFF; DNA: TGCGCCAGCAGTTCCCAGGGGTCTAATGAAAAACTGTTTTTT
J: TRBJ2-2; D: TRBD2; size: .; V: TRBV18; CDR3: CASSPGFLAVNTGELFF; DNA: TGTGCCAGCTCACCAGGTTTCCTAGCGGTAAACACCGGGGAGCTGTTTTTT
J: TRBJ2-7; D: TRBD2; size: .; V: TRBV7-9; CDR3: CASSSSGRTNEQYF; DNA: TGTGCCAGCAGCTCCAGCGGGAGAACTAACGAGCAGTACTTC
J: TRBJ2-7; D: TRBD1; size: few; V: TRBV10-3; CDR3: CAISGTGIHEQYF; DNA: TGTGCCATCAGCGGGACAGGGATTCACGAGCAGTACTTC
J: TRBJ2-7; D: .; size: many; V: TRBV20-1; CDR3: CSARDSLTYEQYF; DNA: TGCAGTGCTAGGGACAGCCTTACCTACGAGCAGTACTTC
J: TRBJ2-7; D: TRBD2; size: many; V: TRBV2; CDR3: CASSESGSGSSYEQYF; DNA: TGTGCCAGCAGTGAAAGTGGGAGCGGGAGCTCCTACGAGCAGTACTTC
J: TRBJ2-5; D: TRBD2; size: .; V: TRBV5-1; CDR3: CASSPGTRGEETQYF; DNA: TGCGCCAGCAGCCCCGGGACTAGGGGAGAAGAGACCCAGTACTTC
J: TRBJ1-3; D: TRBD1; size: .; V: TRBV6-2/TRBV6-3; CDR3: CASSTTGTALSGNTIYF; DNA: TGTGCCAGCAGCACCACCGGGACAGCTCTGTCTGGAAACACCATATATTTT
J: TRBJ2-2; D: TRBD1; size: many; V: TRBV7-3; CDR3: CASSSQGPGTGELFF; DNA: TGTGCCAGCAGCTCACAGGGGCCGGGCACCGGGGAGCTGTTTTTT
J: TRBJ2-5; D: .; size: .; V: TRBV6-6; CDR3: CAGLKARDETQYF; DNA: TGTGCCGGCCTTAAGGCCAGGGATGAGACCCAGTACTTC
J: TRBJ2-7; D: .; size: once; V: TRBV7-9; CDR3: CASSLVGLRPMEQYF; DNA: TGTGCCAGCAGCTTAGTTGGATTGCGACCTATGGAGCAGTACTTC
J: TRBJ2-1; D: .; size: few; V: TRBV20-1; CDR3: CSASGVLLYVF; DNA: TGCAGTGCTTCGGGAGTTCTTCTCTACGTCTTC
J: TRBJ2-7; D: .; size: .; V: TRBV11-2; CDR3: CASSSRGGSYSYEQYF; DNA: TGTGCCAGCAGCTCTAGGGGAGGCTCCTACTCCTACGAGCAGTACTTC
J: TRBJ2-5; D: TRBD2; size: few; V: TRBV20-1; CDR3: CSARDPRETETQYF; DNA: TGCAGTGCTAGAGATCCGCGGGAGACGGAGACCCAGTACTTC
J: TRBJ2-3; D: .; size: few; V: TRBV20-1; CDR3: CSARRGGSSTDTQYF; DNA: TGCAGTGCTCGCCGAGGAGGTTCTAGCACAGATACGCAGTATTTT
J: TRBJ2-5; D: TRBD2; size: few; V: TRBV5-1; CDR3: CASSLQRGQETQYF; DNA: TGCGCCAGCAGCTTACAGCGGGGGCAAGAGACCCAGTACTTC